One T cell receptor beta chain is described in this entry. What it recognizes is unknown. The source of the sample is a study of OX40 agonist ivuxolimab in advanced cancers. Systemic immunosuppression or a history of autoimmune disease excluded patients. Drawing of blood for sampling happened at baseline, at cycle 4 day 1, and at cycle 7 day 1. The data were produced by immunoSEQ multiplex PCR, yet TCRdb's version contains in-frame clones alone and is incomplete. The sample holds some 100,000 clones, 85% to 90% seen once. General study results and limits: Patients with a partial response at 0.1-3.0 mg/kg had among the lowest clonal expansion.

This CDR3 spans 12 amino acids. Germline CDR1 is MNHNY and CDR2 is SVGAGI (reference sequence). Sample: CD4+ or CD8+ T cells sorted from blood, taken in a trial of the OX40 agonist ivuxolimab. The chain has TRBV6-6 and TRBJ2-5; 8 bases align to TRBD2. Matching the DNA end better, TRBJ2-7 makes the J call doubtful. The TCR originated in an adult with an advanced solid tumor such as melanoma, head and neck, liver or kidney cancer. As DNA, the CDR3 is TGTGCCAGCAGTACTAGCGGAGACGAGCAGTACTTC. As protein: CASSTSGDEQYF.